This T cell receptor beta chain emerged from a study of OX40 agonist ivuxolimab in advanced cancers. At the level of the study: The patients received agonistic anti-OX40 (CD134) antibody ivuxolimab.

Germline lookup yields CDR1 MNHEY and CDR2 SVGAGI. The CDR3 loop spans 14 amino acids. After removal of 5 bases from V and 4 bases from J, the junction contained 5 bases not matched to a gene. The data were produced by immunoSEQ multiplex PCR, yet TCRdb's version contains in-frame clones alone and is incomplete. The profile covers 15,000 to 25,000 clones, with roughly 70% appearing a single time and roughly 13% taken by the ten largest. Sequencing used CD4+ or CD8+ T cells sorted from blood, obtained in a trial of the OX40 agonist ivuxolimab. This sequence originates from an adult with an advanced solid tumor such as melanoma, head and neck, liver or kidney cancer. The genes are TRBV6-5 and TRBJ2-7, with 10 nucleotides matching TRBD2. The CDR3 protein is CASSAGLASYEQYF. CDR3 coding DNA: TGTGCCAGCAGTGCGGGACTAGCGTCTTACGAGCAGTACTTC.